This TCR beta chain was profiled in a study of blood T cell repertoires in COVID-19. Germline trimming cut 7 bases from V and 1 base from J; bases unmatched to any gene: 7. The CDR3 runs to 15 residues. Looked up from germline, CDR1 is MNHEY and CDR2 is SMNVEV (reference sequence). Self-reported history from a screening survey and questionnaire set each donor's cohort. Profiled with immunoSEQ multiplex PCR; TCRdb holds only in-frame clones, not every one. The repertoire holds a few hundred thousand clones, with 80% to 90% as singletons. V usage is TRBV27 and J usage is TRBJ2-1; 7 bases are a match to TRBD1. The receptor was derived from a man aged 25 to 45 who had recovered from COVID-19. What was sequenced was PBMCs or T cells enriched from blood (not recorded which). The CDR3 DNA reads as TGTGCCAGCACGACAGGGAGTTGGTCCTACAATGAGCAGTTCTTC. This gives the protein CASTTGSWSYNEQFF.